There are a few counts of the clone carrying this TCR beta chain. Its antigen is still unknown. Using its own MiXCR run on the reads, TCRdb lists one record per CDR3 protein. This table holds roughly 990,000 distinct CDR3 sequences, approximately 30% found once. The data were obtained in a study of T cell repertoires in cytomegalovirus infection. As for the study in general: CMV epitopes, recently identified HLA-C-restricted and well-studied HLA-B-restricted, were used. Public TCR beta signatures provided an indication of both CMV infection and a matching HLA type. Study findings and constraints: The study identified carriers of CMV plus the relevant HLA from cumulative public TCR beta family frequency. Dominating the ex vivo response were HLA-C-restricted CMV-specific TCR beta clonotypes.

V was clipped by 6 bases and J by 4 bases; unmatched bases: 8. The CDR3 runs to 14 residues. Germline CDR1 MNHNY, CDR2 SVGAGI (reference sequence). The TCR was taken from a human donor in good health (CMV status not recorded). Some clones in this sample may be carry-over from other donors' samples. This chain uses TRBV6-6 with TRBJ1-1; 7 bases agree with TRBD1. The source was cultured CD8+ T cells from PBMCs, collected from culture after CMV antigen stimulation. Written as DNA, the CDR3 is TGTGCCAGCAGGAGAACAGGGGCGGGCACTGAAGCTTTCTTT. Translating it yields CASRRTGAGTEAFF.